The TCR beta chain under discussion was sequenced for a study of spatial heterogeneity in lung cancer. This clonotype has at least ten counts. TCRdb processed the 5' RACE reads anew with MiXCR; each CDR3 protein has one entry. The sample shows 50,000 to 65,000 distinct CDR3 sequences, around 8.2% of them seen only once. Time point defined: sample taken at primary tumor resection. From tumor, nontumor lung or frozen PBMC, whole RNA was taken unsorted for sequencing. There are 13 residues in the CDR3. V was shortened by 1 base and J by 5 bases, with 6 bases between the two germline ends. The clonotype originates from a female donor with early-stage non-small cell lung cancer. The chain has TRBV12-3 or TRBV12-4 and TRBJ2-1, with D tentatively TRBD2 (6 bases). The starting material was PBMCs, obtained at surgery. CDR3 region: CASSLGGDNEQFF. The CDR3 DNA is TGTGCCAGCAGTTTAGGCGGGGACAATGAGCAGTTCTTC.